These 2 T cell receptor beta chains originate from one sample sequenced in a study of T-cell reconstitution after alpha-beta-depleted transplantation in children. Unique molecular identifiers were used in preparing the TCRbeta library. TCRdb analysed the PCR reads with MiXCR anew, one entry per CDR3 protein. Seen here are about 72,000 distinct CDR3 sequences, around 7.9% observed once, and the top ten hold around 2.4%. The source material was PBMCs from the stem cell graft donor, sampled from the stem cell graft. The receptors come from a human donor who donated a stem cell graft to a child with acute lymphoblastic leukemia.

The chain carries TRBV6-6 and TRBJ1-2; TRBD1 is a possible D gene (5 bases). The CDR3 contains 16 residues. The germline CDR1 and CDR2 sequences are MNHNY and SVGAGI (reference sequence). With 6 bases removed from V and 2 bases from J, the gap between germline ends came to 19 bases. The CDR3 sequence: CASSRGNQGGNYGYTF. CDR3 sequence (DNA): TGTGCCAGCAGCCGCGGGAACCAGGGTGGGAACTATGGCTACACCTTC.

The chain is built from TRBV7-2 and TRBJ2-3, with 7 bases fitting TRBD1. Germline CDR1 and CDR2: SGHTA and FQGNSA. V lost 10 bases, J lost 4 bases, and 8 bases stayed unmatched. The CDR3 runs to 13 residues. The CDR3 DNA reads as TGTGCCAACAACAGGGGTGGCGCAGATACGCAGTATTTT. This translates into CANNRGGADTQYF.